The rows below give T cell receptor beta chains drawn from one sample of a study of T cell responses to AZD1222 COVID-19 vaccine. Repertoires were generated with immunoSEQ multiplex PCR, while TCRdb's copy carries only in-frame clones and drops some. The sample holds around 160,000 clones, around nine tenths seen once. The source material was peripheral blood, sampled on day 0 of AZD1222 vaccination. The receptors come from an adult in good health. The CDR3 runs from the conserved cysteine through the conserved F or W. Fields, in order: V gene, CDR3 length, D gene, J gene, clone size, CDR3 DNA, CDR3 protein. A D gene is named only where the DNA matches it firmly. The size field is filled for only some rows; it gives once, few, many or a size class.

>TRBV15|14|NA|TRBJ1-1|NA
TGTGCCACCAGCAGAGGGGGGATACGGACTGAAGCTTTCTTT
CATSRGGIRTEAFF
>TRBV7-8|15|NA|TRBJ2-1|NA
TGTGCCAGCAGCTTAGTGTCTGTGTCCTACAATGAGCAGTTCTTC
CASSLVSVSYNEQFF
>TRBV6-4|14|TRBD1|TRBJ1-1|NA
TGTGCCAGCAGTGACCGGGACAGAGACACTGAAGCTTTCTTT
CASSDRDRDTEAFF
>TRBV3-1/TRBV3-2|14|NA|TRBJ2-7|NA
TGTGCCAGCAGCCAACGGCAGGGGTCCTACGAGCAGTACTTC
CASSQRQGSYEQYF
>TRBV9|11|NA|TRBJ2-1|NA
TGTGCCAGCAGCCCGCACAATGAGCAGTTCTTC
CASSPHNEQFF
>TRBV20-1|11|NA|TRBJ1-6|NA
TGCAGTGCTAGAGATGGAGTTACCCTCCACTTT
CSARDGVTLHF
>TRBV14|15|TRBD1|TRBJ1-2|NA
TGTGCCAGCAGCCAGGAGGACAGGGACAACTATGGCTACACCTTC
CASSQEDRDNYGYTF
>TRBV7-9|13|NA|TRBJ2-1|NA
TGTGCCAGCAGTCAGGACGGTCTCAATGAGCAGTTCTTC
CASSQDGLNEQFF
>TRBV27|14|NA|TRBJ2-5|NA
TGTGCCAGCAGTTTATCCGGGACCCAAGAGACCCAGTACTTC
CASSLSGTQETQYF
>TRBV30|14|NA|TRBJ1-5|NA
TGTGCCTGGAGTGGTCACAATAGCAATCAGCCCCAGCATTTT
CAWSGHNSNQPQHF
>TRBV6-5|15|TRBD1|TRBJ1-6|once
TGTGCCAGCAGTTGGGACAGGATCTTAAATTCACCCCTCCACTTT
CASSWDRILNSPLHF
>TRBV5-4|15|TRBD2|TRBJ2-5|NA
TGTGCCAGCAGCGAGGGACTAGCAGTCAAAGAGACCCAGTACTTC
CASSEGLAVKETQYF